The clone carrying this T cell receptor (beta chain) is classed as medium-sized by frequency. Neurodegeneration in patients was confirmed with biomarkers including neurofilament, amyloid-beta and tau. For droplet-based sequencing, live CSF cells were sorted using a live/dead marker. TCRdb re-called the 10x single-cell sequencing reads and catalogs CDR3 proteins one per entry, DNA excluded. The record lists about 1,400 distinct CDR3 sequences, of which the ten most abundant hold 9.5% to 13%. Germline V gene lookup returns CDR1 ENHRY and CDR2 SYGVKD. The CDR3 extends over 12 amino acids. This record belongs to a study of CD8 T cells in cerebrospinal fluid in Alzheimer's disease. Background on the study: Plate-based nested PCR sequencing and droplet-based sequencing measured CSF T cell clonal expansion.

The V and J genes are TRBV10-3 and TRBJ2-7; without DNA, the TCRdb call of TRBD1 cannot be checked. This sequence originates from a human donor with mild cognitive impairment. Sequenced input: cerebrospinal fluid. The CDR3 reads CAISDRGYEQYF.